The 18 T cell receptor beta chains reported below all come from one sample, sequenced in a study of cytomegalovirus exposure and HLA in healthy donors. The PCR contained 60 Vbeta and 13 Jbeta primers. Assay used: immunoSEQ multiplex PCR; TCRdb lists only in-frame clones, some missing. Counted here are about 43,000 clones, around 65% occurring once; the ten biggest clones make up 8% to 9.5%. The material sequenced was PBMCs. The receptor source for this set is a human donor in good health.

The chain is built from TRBV11-2 and TRBJ1-3; D is undetermined. Trimming left V 5 bases short and J 4 bases short, with 9 bases between. The CDR3 covers 13 residues. The germline CDR1 and CDR2 sequences are SGHAT and FQNNGV. The CDR3 sequence is CASSVPAGNTIYF. The CDR3 DNA sequence: TGTGCCAGCAGCGTCCCCGCGGGAAACACCATATATTTT.

The chain has TRBV5-1 and TRBJ2-1; tentative D call: TRBD2 (5 bases). The germline V gene encodes CDR1 SGHRS and CDR2 YFSETQ. V was pared by 5 bases and J by 5 bases, with 14 bases between. The CDR3 loop spans 14 amino acids. This CDR3 reads CASRALRGNNEQFF. CDR3 nucleotide sequence: TGCGCCAGCAGGGCTCTTCGGGGAAACAATGAGCAGTTCTTC.

A few counts support this clone. The CDR3 loop reads CASSRLPIETQYF. DNA for the CDR3: TGTGCCAGCAGTAGACTTCCGATTGAGACCCAGTACTTC. The chain combines TRBV7-3 with TRBJ2-5; no clear D gene. The CDR3 is 13 amino acids. Germline values: CDR1 SGHTA, CDR2 FQGTGA. V was pared by 6 bases and J by 5 bases, with 13 bases between.

The genes are TRBV2 and TRBJ1-3; D call uncertain. This CDR3 has 16 amino acids. Germline V gene data show CDR1 as SNHLY and CDR2 as FYNNEI. Trimming took off 2 bases at V and 6 bases at J, with 17 bases between the two ends. DNA for the CDR3: TGTGCCAGCAGTGAAACGCGCGGCAGCGACTTAAACACCATATATTTT. Residues: CASSETRGSDLNTIYF.

This clone was detected only a few times. The chain employs TRBV5-1 and TRBJ1-2, with TRBD1 matching 10 bases. CDR3 length equals 16 residues. After removal of 4 bases from V and 3 bases from J, the junction contained 9 bases not matched to a gene. Germline V gene data show CDR1 as SGHRS and CDR2 as YFSETQ. In DNA form, the CDR3 reads TGCGCCAGCAGCGGGACAGGGGAGCATAACTACTATGGCTACACCTTC. Its translation is CASSGTGEHNYYGYTF.

This sequence joins TRBV7-9 and TRBJ2-7; maybe TRBD1 (6 bases). Germline V lookup: CDR1 SEHNR, CDR2 FQNEAQ (reference sequence). V lost 5 bases to trimming and J lost 10 bases, with 18 bases between them. The CDR3 totals 13 residues. Here the CDR3 DNA reads TGTGCCAGCAGCCAAACAGGGCGACCAACCCAGTACTTC. Translation gives CASSQTGRPTQYF.

This clone was counted between two and nine times. The V and J genes are TRBV5-5 and TRBJ1-2; maybe TRBD1 (6 bases). The CDR3 runs to 13 residues. Deletions cut 5 bases from V and 4 bases from J, with 12 bases between. CDR1 is SGHKS, CDR2 YYEKEE, per germline (reference sequence). The CDR3: CASREQGPYGYTF. CDR3 in DNA: TGTGCCAGCAGAGAACAGGGTCCCTATGGCTACACCTTC.

A few counts support this clone. V usage is TRBV9 and J usage is TRBJ2-1; no definite D call. This CDR3 contains 17 residues. Per the germline V gene, CDR1 is SGDLS and CDR2 is YYNGEE. V was pared by 0 bases and J by 5 bases, with 18 bases between. CDR3 residues: CASSVALYLLSDNEQFF. The DNA of the CDR3 is TGTGCCAGCAGCGTAGCTCTATACCTCCTATCGGACAATGAGCAGTTCTTC.

The CDR3 DNA reads TGTGCCACCCGGCGGCAGGGAGGTTCAGAGACCCAGTACTTC. This codes for CATRRQGGSETQYF. The rearrangement uses TRBV2 and TRBJ2-5, with D possibly being TRBD2 (6 bases). The CDR3 has 14 residues. CDR1 SNHLY and CDR2 FYNNEI come from the germline V gene. Trimming removed 10 bases from V and 4 bases from J, with 19 bases in between.

The sample holds a few counts of this clone. The chain employs TRBV10-3 and TRBJ2-7; no reliable D call. This CDR3 spans 12 amino acids. Trimming took 2 bases from V and 3 from J, leaving 5 bases between them. Per the germline V gene, CDR1 is ENHRY and CDR2 is SYGVKD. CDR3 coding DNA: TGTGCCATCAGTGAGCCCAACTACGAGCAGTACTTC. It specifies CAISEPNYEQYF.

The chain joins TRBV5-1 to TRBJ1-1; weak D call: TRBD1 (5 bases). Germline CDR1 reads SGHRS; CDR2 reads YFSETQ. The CDR3 runs to 14 residues. The V end was cut by 4 bases, the J end by 4 bases, with 14 bases between. CDR3 in DNA: TGCGCCAGCAGCGCCTTGGGGGGGTCCACTGAAGCTTTCTTT. Translated, it gives CASSALGGSTEAFF. Combining the CDR3 with reference TRBV5-1 and TRBJ1-1 gives the whole variable domain KAGVTQTPRYLIKTRGQQVTLSCSPISGHRSVSWYQQTPGQGLQFLFEYFSETQRNKGNFPGRFSGRQFSNSRSEMNVSTLELGDSALYLCASSALGGSTEAFFGQGTRLTVV.

This clone was seen only a few times. This chain uses TRBV2 with TRBJ2-1; D call uncertain. V lost 6 bases to trimming and J lost 0 bases, with 12 bases between them. From germline, CDR1 is SNHLY and CDR2 FYNNEI. This CDR3 region has 15 residues. The CDR3 protein is CASRTLGSSYNEQFF. The CDR3 DNA follows: TGTGCCAGCAGAACTCTAGGCAGCTCCTACAATGAGCAGTTCTTC.

V usage is TRBV5-1 and J usage is TRBJ1-4, with 8 positions matching TRBD1. CDR1 is SGHRS, CDR2 YFSETQ, per germline. CDR3 length: 16 amino acids. J lost 2 bases, V lost 1 base, and 4 bases had no gene match. CDR3 region: CASSLMGQATNEKLFF. For the CDR3, the DNA is TGCGCCAGCAGCTTGATGGGACAGGCCACTAATGAAAAACTGTTTTTT.

This clone was recorded a few times. The rearrangement uses TRBV5-8 and TRBJ2-5; 12 nucleotides agree with TRBD1. The germline CDR1 and CDR2 sequences are SGHTS and YDEGEE. Trimming removed 4 bases from V and 5 bases from J; junction bases left unmatched: 15. The CDR3 is made up of 18 amino acids. The CDR3 DNA is TGTGCCAGCAGCCGCGGGACAGGGGGCGAGTTGTCTTTGGAGACCCAGTACTTC. Translated: CASSRGTGGELSLETQYF.

The chain has TRBV7-9 and TRBJ2-5, with D hard to call. V lost 4 bases and J lost 13, with 13 bases in between. This CDR3 is built from 11 residues. The germline gives CDR1 SEHNR, CDR2 FQNEAQ (reference sequence). Here the CDR3 DNA reads TGTGCCAGCAGCTCCCTCGCGAGCCGGTACTTC. This gives the protein CASSSLASRYF.

The J gene is TRBJ2-7, the V gene TRBV14; no definite D call. The CDR3 totals 14 residues. V was cut by 4 bases and J by 5 bases, with 15 bases left in between. From germline, CDR1 is SGHDN and CDR2 FVKESK. This CDR3 is CASSLSVLNHEQYF. CDR3 DNA sequence: TGTGCCAGCAGCCTGTCGGTCCTGAATCACGAGCAGTACTTC.

The chain combines TRBV30 with TRBJ1-2, with D possibly being TRBD1 (6 bases). Germline assignment: CDR1 GTSNPN and CDR2 SVGIG (reference sequence). V was cut by 0 bases and J by 4 bases, with 15 bases left in between. The length of the CDR3 is 15 residues. CDR3 sequence reads: CAWSVGPGQFYGYTF. The CDR3, as DNA: TGTGCCTGGAGTGTGGGCCCCGGACAGTTCTATGGCTACACCTTC. Full variable domain (missing parts from reference TRBV30 and TRBJ1-2): SQTIHQWPATLVQPVGSPLSLECTVEGTSNPNLYWYRQAAGRGLQLLFYSVGIGQISSEVPQNLSASRPQDRQFILSSKKLLLSDSGFYLCAWSVGPGQFYGYTFGSGTRLTVV.

The chain combines TRBV4-2 with TRBJ2-2, with a possible D match to TRBD2 (7 bases). The CDR3 has 17 residues. Trimming took 0 bases from V and 6 from J, leaving 17 bases between them. CDR1 and CDR2 from the germline V gene are LGHNA and YNFKEQ. The CDR3 DNA follows: TGTGCCAGCAGCCAAGATTGGAGGGGGGGCCTTCCCGGGGAGCTGTTTTTT. It yields the protein CASSQDWRGGLPGELFF.